This passage covers 25 T cell receptor beta chains from one sample sequenced in a study of T cells after yellow fever vaccination. MiXCR, run by TCRdb on the 5' RACE reads, gives a single entry per CDR3 protein. The sample yields some 63,000 distinct CDR3 sequences, approximately 7% seen once. The source was CD8+ T cells sorted from PBMCs, collected 15 days after the yellow fever booster vaccination. These receptor sequences come from a man aged 25 to 45 who received the YFV17D yellow fever vaccine.

This clonotype was recorded many times. This rearrangement joins TRBV27 to TRBJ2-1; D is undetermined. This CDR3 is 14 amino acids long. The V end was cut by 6 bases, the J end by 2 bases, with 11 bases between. Germline-derived CDR1 and CDR2 are MNHEY and SMNVEV (reference sequence). The CDR3 DNA reads TGTGCCAGCAGGGTAGGGCGGCCCTACAATGAGCAGTTCTTC. It encodes CASRVGRPYNEQFF.

Many counts were recorded for this clonotype. The V gene is TRBV5-1, the J gene TRBJ2-7; no firm D call. The CDR3 spans 15 residues. Trimming shortened V by 0 bases and J by 2 bases, and 12 bases separated the two germline ends. The germline gives CDR1 SGHRS, CDR2 YFSETQ. DNA of the CDR3: TGCGCCAGCAGCTTGGATCCTCTCGAGGCCTACGAGCAGTACTTC. It specifies CASSLDPLEAYEQYF.

This clonotype was recorded many times. V gene TRBV29-1 combines with J gene TRBJ2-7, with TRBD1 as a possible D gene (6 bases). The CDR3 is 13 amino acids. V lost 6 bases to trimming and J lost 0 bases, with 12 bases between them. Germline-derived CDR1 and CDR2 are SQVTM and ANQGSEA. Written as DNA, the CDR3 is TGCAGCGTAACAGGGTCGGGCTCCTACGAGCAGTACTTC. Translating it yields CSVTGSGSYEQYF.

This clonotype appeared many times. CDR3 amino acids: CASSSRRGRVSPLHF. CDR3 nucleotide sequence: TGTGCCAGCAGCTCCCGGCGGGGTCGGGTTTCACCCCTCCACTTT. The chain couples TRBV6-5 to TRBJ1-6; D not resolved. V dropped 6 bases and J dropped 9 bases, with 18 bases sitting between them. The CDR3 length is 15 residues. The germline gives CDR1 MNHEY, CDR2 SVGAGI.

Ten or more counts support this clonotype. This chain uses TRBV5-1 with TRBJ2-1; D unresolved. V gave up 4 bases and J gave up 10 bases, with 9 bases separating them. Germline V gene data show CDR1 as SGHRS and CDR2 as YFSETQ. The CDR3 loop spans 11 amino acids. CDR3 in DNA: TGCGCCAGCAGCCCAGCCGTGGAGCAGTTCTTC. Its translation: CASSPAVEQFF.

This clonotype was counted many times. The V gene is TRBV19, the J gene TRBJ2-1, with D possibly TRBD2 on 5 matching bases. V was trimmed by 6 bases and J by 6 bases, leaving 18 bases between them. Germline assignment: CDR1 LNHDA and CDR2 SQIVND (reference sequence). This CDR3 contains 15 residues. CDR3 in amino acids: CASRKDGGSTNEQFF. In nucleotides, the CDR3 is TGTGCCAGTAGAAAAGACGGAGGCAGCACCAATGAGCAGTTCTTC.

This clonotype has a count of ten or more. The V and J genes are TRBV10-3 and TRBJ2-7; 8 nucleotides agree with TRBD2. Germline CDR1 is ENHRY and CDR2 is SYGVKD. V dropped 4 bases and J dropped 4; count of bases not matched to a gene: 3. The CDR3 sequence is 13 residues long. The DNA of the CDR3 is TGTGCCATCAGTGCTGGACTAGCATACGAGCAGTACTTC. Residues: CAISAGLAYEQYF.

This clonotype was detected ten times or more. The genes are TRBV2 and TRBJ2-3, with D perhaps being TRBD1 or TRBD2 (5 bases each). Per germline, CDR1 SNHLY and CDR2 FYNNEI. CDR3 length equals 17 residues. The V and J ends lost 6 bases and 2 bases respectively, with 21 bases between them. CDR3 nucleotides: TGTGCCAGCAGCGACGAACGGTGGGGGATCAACACAGATACGCAGTATTTT. Amino acid sequence: CASSDERWGINTDTQYF.

This clonotype was recorded a few times. This rearrangement joins TRBV9 to TRBJ1-3; D remains ambiguous. Germline CDR1 reads SGDLS; CDR2 reads YYNGEE. The CDR3 is 13 residues long. V was shortened by 3 bases and J by 15 bases, with 19 bases between the two germline ends. CDR3 residues: CASSEGGLGLKYF. The CDR3 coding sequence is TGTGCCAGCAGCGAAGGAGGACTGGGTTTAAAATATTTT.

The sample holds a few counts of this clonotype. The chain combines TRBV5-8 with TRBJ2-5; 10 positions agree with TRBD2. J lost 2 bases, V lost 3 bases, and 10 bases had no gene match. CDR1 and CDR2 (germline): SGHTS, YDEGEE. The CDR3 spans 17 residues. CDR3 nucleotide sequence: TGTGCCAGCAGCTCCCCCTTGGGGACTAGCGCACAAGAGACCCAGTACTTC. Its translation: CASSSPLGTSAQETQYF.

The rearrangement links TRBV25-1 to TRBJ2-6, with a tentative D call TRBD2 (5 bases). Germline V gene sequence: CDR1 MGHDK, CDR2 SYGVNS. CDR3 length: 16 residues. The ends were cut back, 0 bases at V and 3 bases at J, with 9 bases in the middle. The CDR3 protein is CASSEYEGLGANVLTF. CDR3 DNA: TGTGCCAGCAGTGAATATGAGGGCCTTGGGGCCAACGTCCTGACTTTC.

This clonotype was observed at least ten times. The gene calls are TRBV6-5 and TRBJ2-7; D possibly corresponds to TRBD2 (5 bases). V was pared by 6 bases and J by 1 base, with 13 bases between. Germline V CDR1 and CDR2: MNHEY, SVGAGI. The CDR3 has 14 amino acids. CDR3: CASSPLTGSYEQYF. The CDR3 DNA reads TGTGCCAGCAGCCCGTTAACGGGGTCCTACGAGCAGTACTTC.

The sample holds many counts of this clonotype. The chain is built from TRBV12-3 or TRBV12-4 and TRBJ2-2; no clear D gene. Trimming stripped 4 bases from V and 1 base from J, with 10 bases between. This CDR3 spans 15 amino acids. The CDR3 loop reads CASSYSVLNTGELFF. In DNA form, the CDR3 reads TGTGCCAGCAGTTACTCGGTCTTGAACACCGGGGAGCTGTTTTTT.

This clonotype was detected many times. The chain joins TRBV5-1 to TRBJ2-1; TRBD1 agrees at 7 bases. Looked up from germline, CDR1 is SGHRS and CDR2 is YFSETQ. J was trimmed by 7 bases and V by 0 bases; bases with no gene match: 4. The CDR3 covers 14 residues. The CDR3: CASSLETGFNEQFF. The DNA of the CDR3 is TGCGCCAGCAGCTTGGAGACAGGGTTTAATGAGCAGTTCTTC.

The V and J genes are TRBV4-3 and TRBJ2-7, with 8 bases that match TRBD2. Germline CDR1 is LGHNA and CDR2 is YSLEER. The CDR3 contains 14 residues. J gave up 7 bases and V 4 bases, and 9 bases lay outside the gene matches. CDR3 sequence (DNA): TGCGCCAGCAGCCTTCGGGAGGGCCCTCGGGAGCAGTACTTC. Protein product: CASSLREGPREQYF.

This clonotype has a count of ten or more. V usage is TRBV6-1 and J usage is TRBJ2-3; D is undetermined. The CDR3 loop spans 16 amino acids. The V gene's germline CDR1 is MNHNS and CDR2 SASEGT. V lost 4 bases and J lost 0, with 14 bases in between. This CDR3 is CASSAPFATSTDTQYF. CDR3 nucleotides: TGTGCCAGCAGTGCTCCCTTCGCGACTAGCACAGATACGCAGTATTTT.

This clonotype was picked up a small number of times. The CDR3 DNA reads as TGTGCCAGCAGCTTGTTGGCTGGGGCCAACGTCCTGACTTTC. As protein: CASSLLAGANVLTF. The V and J genes are TRBV5-6 and TRBJ2-6, with D uncertain. Per germline, CDR1 SGHDT and CDR2 YYEEEE. Trimming left V 1 base short and J 2 bases short, with 4 bases between. The CDR3 extends over 14 amino acids.

This clonotype was recorded at least ten times. The rearrangement links TRBV20-1 to TRBJ1-1; D gene ambiguous. CDR1 and CDR2 (germline): DFQATT, SNEGSKA (reference sequence). The CDR3 totals 12 residues. CDR3: CSAVEGNTEAFF. The CDR3 region has the DNA TGCAGCGCCGTGGAGGGCAACACTGAAGCTTTCTTT.

This clonotype came up many times. This chain connects TRBV19 to TRBJ2-3, with TRBD2 as a possible D gene (6 bases). Germline V gene lookup returns CDR1 LNHDA and CDR2 SQIVND (reference sequence). Trimming left V 10 bases short and J 4 bases short, with 15 bases between. The CDR3 is 13 residues long. The CDR3 region is CATTSPGADTQYF. The CDR3 DNA is TGTGCCACAACTAGCCCCGGGGCAGATACGCAGTATTTT. The entire variable domain, with the rest obtained from reference TRBV19 and TRBJ2-3, is as follows: DGGITQSPKYLFRKEGQNVTLSCEQNLNHDAMYWYRQDPGQGLRLIYYSQIVNDFQKGDIAEGYSVSREKKESFPLTVTSAQKNPTAFYLCATTSPGADTQYFGPGTRLTVL.

This clonotype was recorded many times. This chain links TRBV25-1 with TRBJ2-5, with unresolved D. The CDR3 is 15 amino acids. Germline V gene data show CDR1 as MGHDK and CDR2 as SYGVNS. V lost 1 base and J 1 base, leaving 10 bases between the germline ends. The CDR3 DNA reads as TGTGCCAGCAGTGAATCGTTTACAGCCCAAGAGACCCAGTACTTC. It is translated as CASSESFTAQETQYF.

In the case of this clonotype: A much bigger clone sits one base away, suggesting this may be a read error. The V and J genes are TRBV7-8 and TRBJ2-2, with D possibly being TRBD1 or TRBD2 (5 bases each). CDR3 length equals 15 residues. Germline assignment: CDR1 SGHVS and CDR2 FQNEAQ. The DNA for the CDR3 is TGTGCCAGCAGCCGGACCAGGGATAAGACCGGGGCGCTGTTTTTT. Residues: CASSRTRDKTGALFF.

This clonotype showed up many times. The junction shows a germline mismatch at one end, possibly a read error. The chain combines TRBV7-3 with TRBJ2-1, with 13 bases fitting TRBD2. This CDR3 spans 14 amino acids. The V gene's germline CDR1 is SGHTA and CDR2 FQGTGA. CDR3 coding DNA: TGTGCCAGCAGCATAACTAGCGGGAGGGATGAGCAGTTCTTC. Encoded protein: CASSITSGRDEQFF.

At least ten counts were recorded for this clonotype. The genes are TRBV27 and TRBJ1-1, with a tentative D call TRBD1 (5 bases). CDR1 is MNHEY, CDR2 SMNVEV, per germline (reference sequence). Trimming stripped 0 bases from V and 3 bases from J, with 11 bases between. This CDR3 region has 15 residues. CDR3 in DNA: TGTGCCAGCAGTTTATCGGGGGTGGGAGACACTGAAGCTTTCTTT. It codes for CASSLSGVGDTEAFF.

This clonotype appeared many times. This chain uses TRBV12-5 with TRBJ2-7; D is uncertain. There are 13 residues in the CDR3. The V gene lost 5 bases and the J gene lost 0 bases, with 8 bases spanning the gap. Germline lookup yields CDR1 LGHNT and CDR2 FRNRAP. CDR3 coding DNA: TGTGCTAGTGGTGCCGAAACCTCCTACGAGCAGTACTTC. It encodes CASGAETSYEQYF.

This clonotype showed up many times. The CDR3 protein is CASSLGGGLAGLDEQFF. The CDR3 DNA sequence: TGCGCCAGCAGCTTGGGGGGGGGACTAGCGGGATTGGATGAGCAGTTCTTC. The V and J genes are TRBV5-1 and TRBJ2-1; 13 bases are a match to TRBD2. Germline CDR1 reads SGHRS; CDR2 reads YFSETQ. The V and J ends lost 0 bases and 8 bases, in that order; junction bases with no gene match: 8. This CDR3 spans 17 amino acids.